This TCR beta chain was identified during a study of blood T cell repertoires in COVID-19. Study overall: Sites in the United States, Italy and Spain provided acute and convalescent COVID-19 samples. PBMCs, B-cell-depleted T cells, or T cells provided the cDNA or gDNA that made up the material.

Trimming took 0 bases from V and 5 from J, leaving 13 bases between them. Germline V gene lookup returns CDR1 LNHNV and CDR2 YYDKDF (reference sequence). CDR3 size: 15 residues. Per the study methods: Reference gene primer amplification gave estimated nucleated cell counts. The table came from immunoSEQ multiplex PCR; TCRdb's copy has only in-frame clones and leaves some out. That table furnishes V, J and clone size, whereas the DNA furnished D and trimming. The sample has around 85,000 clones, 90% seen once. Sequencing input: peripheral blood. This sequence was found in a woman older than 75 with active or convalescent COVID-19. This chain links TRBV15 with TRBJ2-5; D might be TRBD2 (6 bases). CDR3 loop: CATSRDPLGGETQYF. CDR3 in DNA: TGTGCCACCAGCAGAGATCCCCTTGGGGGGGAGACCCAGTACTTC.